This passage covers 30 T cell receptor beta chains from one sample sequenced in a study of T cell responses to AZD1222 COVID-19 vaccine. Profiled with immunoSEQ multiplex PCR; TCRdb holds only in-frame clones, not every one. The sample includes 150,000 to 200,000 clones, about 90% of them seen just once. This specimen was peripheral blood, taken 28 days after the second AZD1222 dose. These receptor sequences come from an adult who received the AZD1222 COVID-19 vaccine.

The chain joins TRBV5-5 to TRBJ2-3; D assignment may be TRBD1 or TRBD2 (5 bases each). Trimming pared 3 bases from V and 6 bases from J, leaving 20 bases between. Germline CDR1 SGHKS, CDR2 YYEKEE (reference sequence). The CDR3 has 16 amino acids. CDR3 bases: TGTGCCAGCAGCTCACTAGTGGGGCGTAGTAAGGATACGCAGTATTTT. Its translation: CASSSLVGRSKDTQYF.

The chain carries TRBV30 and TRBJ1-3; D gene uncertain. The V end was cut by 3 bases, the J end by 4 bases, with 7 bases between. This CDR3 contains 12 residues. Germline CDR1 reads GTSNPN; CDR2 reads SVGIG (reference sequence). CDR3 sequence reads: CAWSEGGNTIYF. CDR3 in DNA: TGTGCCTGGAGCGAAGGGGGAAACACCATATATTTT.

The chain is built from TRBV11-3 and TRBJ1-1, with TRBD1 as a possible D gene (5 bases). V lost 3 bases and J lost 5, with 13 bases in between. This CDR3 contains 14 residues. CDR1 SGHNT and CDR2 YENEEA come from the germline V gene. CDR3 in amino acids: CASSLNGGGTEAFF. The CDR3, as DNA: TGTGCCAGCAGCTTGAACGGGGGAGGAACTGAAGCTTTCTTT. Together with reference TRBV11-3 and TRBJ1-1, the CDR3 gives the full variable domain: EAGVVQSPRYKIIEKKQPVAFWCNPISGHNTLYWYLQNLGQGPELLIRYENEEAVDDSQLPKDRFSAERLKGVDSTLKIQPAELGDSAVYLCASSLNGGGTEAFFGQGTRLTVV.

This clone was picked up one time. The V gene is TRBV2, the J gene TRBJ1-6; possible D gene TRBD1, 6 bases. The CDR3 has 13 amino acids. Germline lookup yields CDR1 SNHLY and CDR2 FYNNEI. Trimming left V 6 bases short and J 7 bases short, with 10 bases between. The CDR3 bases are TGTGCCAGCAGAAGACAGGTGAATTCACCCCTCCACTTT. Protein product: CASRRQVNSPLHF.

The CDR3 protein is CASSSPRQPNYGYTF. CDR3 DNA sequence: TGTGCCAGTAGTTCCCCGCGGCAACCTAACTATGGCTACACCTTC. The V call is TRBV19, the J call TRBJ1-2, with D hard to call. The V gene lost 5 bases and the J gene lost 0 bases, with 13 bases spanning the gap. The germline V gene has CDR1 LNHDA and CDR2 SQIVND (reference sequence). The CDR3 runs to 15 residues. Using reference TRBV19 and TRBJ1-2 for the parts outside the CDR3, the full variable domain is DGGITQSPKYLFRKEGQNVTLSCEQNLNHDAMYWYRQDPGQGLRLIYYSQIVNDFQKGDIAEGYSVSREKKESFPLTVTSAQKNPTAFYLCASSSPRQPNYGYTFGSGTRLTVV.

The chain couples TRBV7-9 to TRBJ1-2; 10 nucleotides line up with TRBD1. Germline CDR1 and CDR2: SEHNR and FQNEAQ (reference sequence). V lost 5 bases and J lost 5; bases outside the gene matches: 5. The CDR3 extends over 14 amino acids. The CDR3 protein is CASSPQGQGYGYTF. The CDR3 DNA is TGTGCCAGCAGCCCCCAGGGACAGGGGTATGGCTACACCTTC.

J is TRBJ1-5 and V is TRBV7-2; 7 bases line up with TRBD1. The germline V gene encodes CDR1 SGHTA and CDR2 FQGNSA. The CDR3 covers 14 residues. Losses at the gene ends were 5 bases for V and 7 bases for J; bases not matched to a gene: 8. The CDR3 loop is CASSQTGVYQPQHF. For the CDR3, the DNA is TGTGCCAGCAGCCAAACAGGGGTTTACCAGCCCCAGCATTTT. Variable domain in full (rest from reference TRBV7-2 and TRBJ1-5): GAGVSQSPSNKVTEKGKDVELRCDPISGHTALYWYRQSLGQGLEFLIYFQGNSAPDKSGLPSDRFSAERTGGSVSTLTIQRTQQEDSAVYLCASSQTGVYQPQHFGDGTRLSIL.

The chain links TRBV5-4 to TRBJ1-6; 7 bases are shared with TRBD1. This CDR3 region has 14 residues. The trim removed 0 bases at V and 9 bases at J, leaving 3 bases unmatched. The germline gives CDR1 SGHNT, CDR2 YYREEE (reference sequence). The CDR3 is CASSLEGAGSPLHF. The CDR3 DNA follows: TGTGCCAGCAGCTTGGAGGGGGCGGGTTCACCCCTCCACTTT.

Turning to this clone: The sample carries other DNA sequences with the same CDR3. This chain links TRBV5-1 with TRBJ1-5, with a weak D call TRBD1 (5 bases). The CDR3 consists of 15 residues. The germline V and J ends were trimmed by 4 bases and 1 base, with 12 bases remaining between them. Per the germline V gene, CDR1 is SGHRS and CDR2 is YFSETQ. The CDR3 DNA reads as TGCGCCAGCAGCCTAACAGGTAACAGCAATCAGCCCCAGCATTTT. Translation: CASSLTGNSNQPQHF.

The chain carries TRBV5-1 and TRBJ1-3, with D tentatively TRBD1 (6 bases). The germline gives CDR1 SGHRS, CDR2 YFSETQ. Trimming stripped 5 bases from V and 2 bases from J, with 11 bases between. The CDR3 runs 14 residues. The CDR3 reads CASRQGTAGNTIYF. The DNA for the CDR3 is TGCGCCAGCAGACAGGGAACGGCTGGAAACACCATATATTTT.

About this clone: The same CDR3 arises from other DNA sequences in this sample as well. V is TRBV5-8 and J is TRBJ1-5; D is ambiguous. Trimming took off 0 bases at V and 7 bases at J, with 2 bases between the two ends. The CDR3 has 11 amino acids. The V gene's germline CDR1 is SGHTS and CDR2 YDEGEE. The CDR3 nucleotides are TGTGCCAGCAGCTTGGGGCAGCCCCAGCATTTT. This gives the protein CASSLGQPQHF.

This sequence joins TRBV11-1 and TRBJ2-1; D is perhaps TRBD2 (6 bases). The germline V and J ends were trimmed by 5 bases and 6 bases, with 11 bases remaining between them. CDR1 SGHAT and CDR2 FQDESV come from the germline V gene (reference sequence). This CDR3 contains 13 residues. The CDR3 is CASSPSAGNEQFF. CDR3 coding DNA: TGTGCCAGCAGCCCCTCAGCGGGCAATGAGCAGTTCTTC.

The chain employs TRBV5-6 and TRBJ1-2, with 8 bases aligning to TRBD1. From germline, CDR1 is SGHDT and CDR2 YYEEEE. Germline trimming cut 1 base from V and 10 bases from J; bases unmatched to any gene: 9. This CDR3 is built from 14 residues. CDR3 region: CASSLKDRAFDYTF. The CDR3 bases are TGTGCCAGCAGCTTGAAGGACAGGGCCTTTGACTACACCTTC.

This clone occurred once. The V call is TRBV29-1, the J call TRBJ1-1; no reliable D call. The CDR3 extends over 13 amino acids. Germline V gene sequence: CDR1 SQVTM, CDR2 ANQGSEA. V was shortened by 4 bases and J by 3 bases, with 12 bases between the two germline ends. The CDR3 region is CSVAGRAYTEAFF. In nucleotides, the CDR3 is TGCAGCGTTGCCGGGCGGGCGTACACTGAAGCTTTCTTT.

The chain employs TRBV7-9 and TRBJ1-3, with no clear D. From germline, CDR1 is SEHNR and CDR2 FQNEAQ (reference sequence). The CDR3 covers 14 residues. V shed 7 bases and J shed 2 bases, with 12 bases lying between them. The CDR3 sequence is CASKEGWAGNTIYF. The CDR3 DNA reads TGTGCCAGCAAGGAGGGATGGGCTGGAAACACCATATATTTT.

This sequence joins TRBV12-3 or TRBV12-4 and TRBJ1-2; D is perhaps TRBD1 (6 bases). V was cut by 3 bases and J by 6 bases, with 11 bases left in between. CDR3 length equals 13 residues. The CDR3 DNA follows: TGTGCCAGCAGTTTGGGGACACCTCATGGCTACACCTTC. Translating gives CASSLGTPHGYTF.

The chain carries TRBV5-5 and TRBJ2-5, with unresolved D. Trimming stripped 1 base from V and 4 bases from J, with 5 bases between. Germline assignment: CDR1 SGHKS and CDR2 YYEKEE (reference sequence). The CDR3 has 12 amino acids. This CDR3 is CASSLPGETQYF. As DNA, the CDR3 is TGTGCCAGCAGCTTGCCGGGAGAGACCCAGTACTTC.

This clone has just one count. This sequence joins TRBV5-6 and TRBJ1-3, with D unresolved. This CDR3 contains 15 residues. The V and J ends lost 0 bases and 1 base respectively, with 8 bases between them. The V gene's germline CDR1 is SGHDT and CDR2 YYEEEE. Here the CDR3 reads CASSLDGGSGNTIYF. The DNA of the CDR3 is TGTGCCAGCAGCTTGGACGGCGGTTCTGGAAACACCATATATTTT.

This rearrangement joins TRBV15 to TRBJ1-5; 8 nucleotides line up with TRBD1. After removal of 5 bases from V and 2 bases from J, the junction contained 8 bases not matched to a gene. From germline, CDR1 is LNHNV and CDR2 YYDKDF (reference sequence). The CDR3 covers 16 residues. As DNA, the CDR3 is TGTGCCACCAGCTACGACAGGGGCCGGGGCAATCAGCCCCAGCATTTT. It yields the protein CATSYDRGRGNQPQHF.

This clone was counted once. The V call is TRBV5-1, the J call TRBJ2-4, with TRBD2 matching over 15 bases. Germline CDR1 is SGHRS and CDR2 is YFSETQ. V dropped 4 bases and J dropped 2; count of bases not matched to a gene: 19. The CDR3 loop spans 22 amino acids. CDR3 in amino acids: CASSPLTFGLAGGETPKNIQYF. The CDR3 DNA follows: TGCGCCAGCAGCCCTCTTACATTTGGACTAGCGGGGGGGGAAACCCCCAAAAACATTCAGTACTTC.

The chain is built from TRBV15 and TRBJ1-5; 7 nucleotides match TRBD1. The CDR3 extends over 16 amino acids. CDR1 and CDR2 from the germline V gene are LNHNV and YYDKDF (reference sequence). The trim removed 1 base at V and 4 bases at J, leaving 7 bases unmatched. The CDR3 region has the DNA TGTGCCACCAGCAGAGCCTTATGGACAGGTAATCAGCCCCAGCATTTT. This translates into CATSRALWTGNQPQHF.

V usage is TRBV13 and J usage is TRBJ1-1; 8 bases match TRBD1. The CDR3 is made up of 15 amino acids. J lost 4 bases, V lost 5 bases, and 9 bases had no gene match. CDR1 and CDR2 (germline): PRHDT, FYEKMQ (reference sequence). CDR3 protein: CASSPTGQGLTEAFF. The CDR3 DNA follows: TGTGCCAGCAGCCCGACCGGACAGGGTCTCACTGAAGCTTTCTTT.

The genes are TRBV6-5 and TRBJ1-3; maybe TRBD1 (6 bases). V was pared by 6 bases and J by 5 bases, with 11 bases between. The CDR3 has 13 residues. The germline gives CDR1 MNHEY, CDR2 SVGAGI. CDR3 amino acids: CASSQGGRNTIYF. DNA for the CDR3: TGTGCCAGCAGCCAAGGGGGGAGAAACACCATATATTTT.

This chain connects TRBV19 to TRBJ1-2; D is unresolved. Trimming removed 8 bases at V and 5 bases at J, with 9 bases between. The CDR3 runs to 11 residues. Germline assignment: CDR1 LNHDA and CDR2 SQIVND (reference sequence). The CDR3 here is CASEGMYGYTF. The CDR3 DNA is TGTGCCAGTGAAGGGATGTATGGCTACACCTTC.

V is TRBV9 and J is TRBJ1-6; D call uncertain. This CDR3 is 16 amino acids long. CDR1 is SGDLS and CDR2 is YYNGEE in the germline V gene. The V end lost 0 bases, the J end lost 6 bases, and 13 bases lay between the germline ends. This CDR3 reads CASSVDGRLGNSPLHF. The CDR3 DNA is TGTGCCAGCAGCGTAGACGGTCGGTTGGGTAATTCACCCCTCCACTTT.

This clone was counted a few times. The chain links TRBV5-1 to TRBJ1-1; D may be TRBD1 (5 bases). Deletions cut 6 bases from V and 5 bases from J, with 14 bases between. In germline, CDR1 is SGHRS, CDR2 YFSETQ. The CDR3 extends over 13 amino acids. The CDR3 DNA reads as TGCGCCAGCACGTTAGAGGGGAGGACTGAAGCTTTCTTT. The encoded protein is CASTLEGRTEAFF. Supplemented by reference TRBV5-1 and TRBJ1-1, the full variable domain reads KAGVTQTPRYLIKTRGQQVTLSCSPISGHRSVSWYQQTPGQGLQFLFEYFSETQRNKGNFPGRFSGRQFSNSRSEMNVSTLELGDSALYLCASTLEGRTEAFFGQGTRLTVV.

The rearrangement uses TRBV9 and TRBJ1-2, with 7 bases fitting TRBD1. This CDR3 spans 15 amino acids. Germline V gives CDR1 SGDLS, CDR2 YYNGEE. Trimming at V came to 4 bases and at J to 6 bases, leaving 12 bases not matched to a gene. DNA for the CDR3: TGTGCCAGCAGCACCCGGGACCTTCAGGGGGATGGCTACACCTTC. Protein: CASSTRDLQGDGYTF.

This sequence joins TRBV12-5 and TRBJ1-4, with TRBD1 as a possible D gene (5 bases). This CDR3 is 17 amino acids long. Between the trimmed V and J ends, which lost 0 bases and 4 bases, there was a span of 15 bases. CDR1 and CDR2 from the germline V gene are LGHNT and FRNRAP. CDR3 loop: CASGLVNPAGSNEKLFF. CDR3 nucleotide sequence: TGTGCTAGTGGTTTGGTAAATCCGGCAGGGAGTAATGAAAAACTGTTTTTT.

The CDR3 here is CASSLLAENTEAFF. The CDR3 bases are TGTGCCAGCAGTTTACTCGCAGAGAACACTGAAGCTTTCTTT. V is TRBV6-5 and J is TRBJ1-1; D unclear. Trimming took off 4 bases at V and 1 base at J, with 10 bases between the two ends. The CDR3 is made up of 14 amino acids. CDR1 is MNHEY and CDR2 is SVGAGI in the germline V gene.

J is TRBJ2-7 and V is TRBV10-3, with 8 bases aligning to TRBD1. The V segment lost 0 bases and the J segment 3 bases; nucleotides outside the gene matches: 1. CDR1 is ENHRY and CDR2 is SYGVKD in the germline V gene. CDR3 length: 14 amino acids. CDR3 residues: CAISESGTGYEQYF. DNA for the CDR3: TGTGCCATCAGTGAGTCTGGGACAGGCTACGAGCAGTACTTC.